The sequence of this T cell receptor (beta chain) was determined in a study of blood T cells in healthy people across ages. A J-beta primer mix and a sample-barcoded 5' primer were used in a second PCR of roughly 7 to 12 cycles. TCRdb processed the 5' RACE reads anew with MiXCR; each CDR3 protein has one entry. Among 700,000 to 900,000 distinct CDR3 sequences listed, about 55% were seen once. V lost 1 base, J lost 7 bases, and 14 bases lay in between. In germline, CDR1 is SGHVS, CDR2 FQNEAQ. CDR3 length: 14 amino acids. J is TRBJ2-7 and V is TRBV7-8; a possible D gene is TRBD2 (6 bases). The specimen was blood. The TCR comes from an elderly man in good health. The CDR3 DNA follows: TGTGCCAGCAGCTTAGGGGGAGGCCTCTTGGAGCAGTACTTC. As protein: CASSLGGGLLEQYF.